The next 27 T cell receptor beta chains were all read from a single sample in a study of human T cells and chemical hapten exposure. Time point reported: patch test 3, about 24 weeks after DPC sensitization. Treatment specified: therapeutic diphenylcyclopropenone sensitization with weekly scalp DPC. TCRdb re-analysed the RACE reads in MiXCR, keeping a single row per CDR3 protein. The profile shows about 160,000 distinct CDR3 sequences, roughly 25% of them singletons. The sequencing used whole blood, collected in connection with sensitization to the hapten diphenylcyclopropenone (DPC). The receptor set was obtained from a woman aged 18-35 years with alopecia areata. Some clones in this sample may be carry-over from other donors' samples.

The chain links TRBV20-1 to TRBJ2-4; D remains ambiguous. There are 12 residues in the CDR3. V was pared by 1 base and J by 5 bases, with 6 bases between. Germline V gives CDR1 DFQATT, CDR2 SNEGSKA (reference sequence). The CDR3 DNA sequence: TGCAGTGCTAGAGTGCCTCAAAACATTCAGTACTTC. It specifies CSARVPQNIQYF.

This clonotype showed up just a few times. This rearrangement joins TRBV27 to TRBJ2-1; perhaps TRBD2 as D (6 bases). Germline V gives CDR1 MNHEY, CDR2 SMNVEV (reference sequence). The V gene lost 0 bases and the J gene lost 7 bases, with 7 bases spanning the gap. This CDR3 has 13 residues. The DNA of the CDR3 is TGTGCCAGCAGTTTATCGGGGGGTAATGAGCAGTTCTTC. It yields the protein CASSLSGGNEQFF.

This clonotype was picked up a small number of times. The chain recombines TRBV12-5 with TRBJ1-1; D might be TRBD1 (6 bases). The germline V gene encodes CDR1 LGHNT and CDR2 FRNRAP. Trimming removed 1 base at V and 2 bases at J, with 8 bases between. The CDR3 runs 14 residues. The CDR3 nucleotides read TGTGCTAGTGGTTTGGCAGGGACAAACACTGAAGCTTTCTTT. As protein: CASGLAGTNTEAFF.

This clonotype was detected only once. The chain employs TRBV20-1 and TRBJ1-5; no reliable D call. CDR3 length: 12 amino acids. Per the germline V gene, CDR1 is DFQATT and CDR2 is SNEGSKA (reference sequence). Trimming stripped 6 bases from V and 3 bases from J, with 9 bases between. The CDR3 sequence is CSAVHDNQPQHF. CDR3 nucleotides: TGCAGTGCGGTACATGACAATCAGCCCCAGCATTTT.

This clonotype has just one count. This sequence joins TRBV20-1 and TRBJ2-3; 7 nucleotides align to TRBD1. The germline gives CDR1 DFQATT, CDR2 SNEGSKA (reference sequence). The CDR3 has 13 residues. V shed 5 bases and J 6 bases; nucleotides not matched to a gene: 8. CDR3 sequence reads: CSAQQGTVDTQYF. The CDR3 region has the DNA TGCAGTGCTCAACAGGGGACGGTGGATACGCAGTATTTT.

This clonotype has just a few counts. The chain combines TRBV5-1 with TRBJ1-2; no definite D call. Germline V gene sequence: CDR1 SGHRS, CDR2 YFSETQ. The CDR3 loop spans 14 amino acids. V was trimmed by 0 bases and J by 8 bases, leaving 14 bases between them. CDR3 loop: CASSLEGFELGYTF. DNA of the CDR3: TGCGCCAGCAGCTTGGAAGGGTTTGAGTTGGGCTACACCTTC.

Only one count was recorded for this clonotype. The chain employs TRBV7-9 and TRBJ2-7; D perhaps matches TRBD1 (5 bases). Germline lookup yields CDR1 SEHNR and CDR2 FQNEAQ (reference sequence). The CDR3 length is 13 residues. The ends were cut back, 5 bases at V and 3 bases at J, with 11 bases in the middle. In nucleotides, the CDR3 is TGTGCCAGCAGCCCGCAGACAGACTACGAGCAGTACTTC. Protein: CASSPQTDYEQYF.

The chain employs TRBV27 and TRBJ2-4; the D is unclear. This CDR3 region has 15 residues. Germline V CDR1 and CDR2: MNHEY, SMNVEV (reference sequence). V shed 3 bases and J shed 1 base, with 10 bases lying between them. CDR3 DNA sequence: TGTGCCAGCAGTTTGTCGCCTGTTGCCAAAAACATTCAGTACTTC. As protein: CASSLSPVAKNIQYF.

This clonotype was observed a few times. The V call is TRBV6-1, the J call TRBJ1-2, with 10 bases that match TRBD1. This CDR3 is 15 amino acids long. J gave up 4 bases and V 3 bases, and 5 bases lay outside the gene matches. Germline assignment: CDR1 MNHNS and CDR2 SASEGT. This CDR3 reads CASSDGTGDAYGYTF. In DNA, the CDR3 is TGTGCCAGCAGTGATGGGACAGGGGATGCCTATGGCTACACCTTC.

The chain employs TRBV29-1 and TRBJ2-1; TRBD1 matches 12 bases. CDR3 length equals 13 residues. Losses at the gene ends were 7 bases for V and 7 bases for J; bases not matched to a gene: 5. CDR1 and CDR2 from the germline V gene are SQVTM and ANQGSEA. The CDR3: CSAWDRGPNEQFF. CDR3 sequence (DNA): TGCAGCGCTTGGGACAGGGGGCCGAATGAGCAGTTCTTC.

This clonotype turned up a few times. The V and J genes are TRBV19 and TRBJ1-4; D gene ambiguous. V lost 1 base to trimming and J lost 8 bases, with 14 bases between them. The CDR3 covers 15 residues. Germline V gene data show CDR1 as LNHDA and CDR2 as SQIVND (reference sequence). The DNA of the CDR3 is TGTGCCAGTAGTATAGGAGGGAAGGCCTCCGAAAAACTGTTTTTT. Encoded protein: CASSIGGKASEKLFF.

This chain connects TRBV20-1 to TRBJ2-5, with TRBD2 matching 8 bases. Germline V gene sequence: CDR1 DFQATT, CDR2 SNEGSKA (reference sequence). Trimming cost V 6 bases and J 1 base; bases outside gene matches: 16. The CDR3 is 17 amino acids. CDR3 coding DNA: TGCAGTGCCGGCTCGGGACTAGTCGGAGGGCTCCAAGAGACCCAGTACTTC. Translated: CSAGSGLVGGLQETQYF.

The chain uses TRBV27 and TRBJ1-2, with D perhaps TRBD1 (5 bases). The germline V gene has CDR1 MNHEY and CDR2 SMNVEV (reference sequence). The CDR3 runs to 16 residues. The germline V and J ends were trimmed by 7 bases and 4 bases, with 22 bases remaining between them. The DNA of the CDR3 is TGTGCCAGCAAACCGGGCAATCAGGGCAGGCTCTATGGCTACACCTTC. Protein sequence: CASKPGNQGRLYGYTF.

This clonotype was detected ten times or more. The V and J genes are TRBV7-9 and TRBJ2-7, with 12 bases lining up with TRBD2. The germline V gene encodes CDR1 SEHNR and CDR2 FQNEAQ (reference sequence). The CDR3 loop spans 16 amino acids. The J segment lost 2 bases and the V segment lost 5 bases, leaving 7 bases of the junction unmatched. CDR3 DNA sequence: TGTGCCAGCAGCCTAAGAAGGACTAGCGGGACCTACGAGCAGTACTTC. It yields the protein CASSLRRTSGTYEQYF.

This clonotype occurred a few times. V usage is TRBV7-9 and J usage is TRBJ2-5; D is tentatively TRBD1 or TRBD2 (6 bases each). This CDR3 is built from 13 residues. Between the trimmed V and J ends, which lost 8 bases and 5 bases, there was a span of 15 bases. The germline CDR1 and CDR2 sequences are SEHNR and FQNEAQ (reference sequence). The CDR3 protein is CASGQRVFETQYF. DNA for the CDR3: TGTGCCAGCGGACAGCGGGTTTTCGAGACCCAGTACTTC.

This clonotype was counted between two and nine times. The chain uses TRBV20-1 and TRBJ2-7; D unresolved. The CDR3 sequence is 16 residues long. Looked up from germline, CDR1 is DFQATT and CDR2 is SNEGSKA (reference sequence). Trimming cost V 2 bases and J 2 bases, with 19 bases left between them. Here the CDR3 reads CSARRSFASPTYEQYF. CDR3 nucleotide sequence: TGCAGTGCTAGACGCTCATTCGCATCCCCGACCTACGAGCAGTACTTC.

J is TRBJ2-7 and V is TRBV29-1; weak D call: TRBD1 (5 bases). Germline V lookup: CDR1 SQVTM, CDR2 ANQGSEA. V lost 4 bases and J 2 bases, leaving 9 bases between the germline ends. The CDR3 has 12 residues. CDR3 coding DNA: TGCAGCGTTGGGTTAGGGGCCTACGAGCAGTACTTC. As protein: CSVGLGAYEQYF.

This chain uses TRBV7-2 with TRBJ2-1, with D hard to call. Germline loops: CDR1 SGHTA, CDR2 FQGNSA. Trimming cost V 5 bases and J 4 bases, with 9 bases left between them. The CDR3 runs 13 residues. The CDR3 DNA sequence: TGTGCCAGCAGCACCGACCATTACAATGAGCAGTTCTTC. The encoded protein is CASSTDHYNEQFF.

The chain couples TRBV5-1 to TRBJ2-7; D remains unclear. Trimming pared 5 bases from V and 4 bases from J, leaving 10 bases between. This CDR3 comprises 12 residues. Germline V lookup: CDR1 SGHRS, CDR2 YFSETQ. As DNA, the CDR3 is TGCGCCAGCAGGAGCGAGTGGTACGAGCAGTACTTC. Its translation is CASRSEWYEQYF.

The CDR3 DNA is TGCAGTGCTAGAGGACGGGACAGCCAAAATTCACCCCTCCACTTT. Protein sequence: CSARGRDSQNSPLHF. The V call is TRBV20-1, the J call TRBJ1-6, with TRBD1 identical over 7 bases. CDR1 is DFQATT, CDR2 SNEGSKA, per germline (reference sequence). The CDR3 sequence is 15 residues long. V gave up 1 base and J gave up 7 bases; unmatched junction bases: 7.

A few counts support this clonotype. V and J are TRBV6-2 or TRBV6-3 and TRBJ2-7; TRBD1 agrees at 11 bases. The CDR3 has 14 residues. V lost 6 bases and J lost 0; bases outside the gene matches: 1. Per the germline V gene, CDR1 is MNHEY and CDR2 is SVGEGT. The CDR3 region has the DNA TGTGCCAGCAGGGGGACAGGGGGCTCCTACGAGCAGTACTTC. Its translation: CASRGTGGSYEQYF.

This chain uses TRBV9 with TRBJ1-5; TRBD1 is a possible D gene (5 bases). From germline, CDR1 is SGDLS and CDR2 YYNGEE. Trimming shortened V by 7 bases and J by 4 bases, and 9 bases separated the two germline ends. There are 12 residues in the CDR3. CDR3 in DNA: TGTGCCAGCGGCGAGGGGAATCAGCCCCAGCATTTT. This translates into CASGEGNQPQHF.

This clonotype has more than one count but fewer than ten. This chain connects TRBV4-2 to TRBJ2-1, with unresolved D. There are 11 residues in the CDR3. Trimming left V 4 bases short and J 8 bases short, with 6 bases between. Germline loops: CDR1 LGHNA, CDR2 YNFKEQ. The CDR3, as DNA: TGTGCCAGCAGCCGCGGCGATGAGCAGTTCTTC. It codes for CASSRGDEQFF.

This clonotype turned up a few times. V usage is TRBV7-9 and J usage is TRBJ2-5, with D unresolved. The CDR3 spans 14 residues. The V gene lost 1 base and the J gene lost 1 base, with 7 bases spanning the gap. Germline V gene data show CDR1 as SEHNR and CDR2 as FQNEAQ (reference sequence). CDR3: CASSLGEAQETQYF. CDR3 DNA sequence: TGTGCCAGCAGCTTAGGGGAAGCCCAAGAGACCCAGTACTTC.

The chain links TRBV4-1 to TRBJ2-7, with 7 bases aligning to TRBD2. CDR1 is MGHRA and CDR2 is YSYEKL in the germline V gene. The CDR3 sequence is 14 residues long. The V gene end was trimmed by 3 bases and the J gene end by 5 bases; junction bases not matched to a gene: 7. The CDR3 reads CASSQAGLVNEQYF. The CDR3 DNA follows: TGCGCCAGCAGCCAGGCCGGACTAGTGAACGAGCAGTACTTC.

V usage is TRBV4-2 and J usage is TRBJ2-1, with 9 bases identical to TRBD1. CDR3 length: 16 residues. Trimming at V came to 0 bases and at J to 3 bases, leaving 3 bases not matched to a gene. Germline CDR1 and CDR2: LGHNA and YNFKEQ. CDR3 residues: CASSQEQGAGYNEQFF. The CDR3 bases are TGTGCCAGCAGCCAAGAACAGGGGGCCGGCTACAATGAGCAGTTCTTC.

The chain couples TRBV9 to TRBJ2-7; D could derive from TRBD1 or TRBD2 (6 bases each). Trimming removed 0 bases from V and 1 base from J, with 11 bases in between. From germline, CDR1 is SGDLS and CDR2 YYNGEE. CDR3 size: 15 residues. The CDR3 protein is CASSVEQGGSYEQYF. The DNA for the CDR3 is TGTGCCAGCAGCGTAGAACAGGGAGGATCCTACGAGCAGTACTTC. Together with reference TRBV9 and TRBJ2-7, the CDR3 gives the full variable domain: DSGVTQTPKHLITATGQRVTLRCSPRSGDLSVYWYQQSLDQGLQFLIQYYNGEERAKGNILERFSAQQFPDLHSELNLSSLELGDSALYFCASSVEQGGSYEQYFGPGTRLTVT.